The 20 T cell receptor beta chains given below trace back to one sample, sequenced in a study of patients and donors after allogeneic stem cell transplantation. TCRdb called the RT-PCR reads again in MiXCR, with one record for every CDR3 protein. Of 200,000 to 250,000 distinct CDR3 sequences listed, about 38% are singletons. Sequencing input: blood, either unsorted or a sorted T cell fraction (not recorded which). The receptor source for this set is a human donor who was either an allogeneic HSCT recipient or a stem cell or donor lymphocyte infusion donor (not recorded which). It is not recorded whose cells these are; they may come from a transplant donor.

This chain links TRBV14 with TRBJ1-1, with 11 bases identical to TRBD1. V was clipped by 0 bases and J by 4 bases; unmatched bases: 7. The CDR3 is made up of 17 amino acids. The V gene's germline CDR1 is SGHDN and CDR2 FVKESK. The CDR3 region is CASSQDWWGTGGTEAFF. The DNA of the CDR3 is TGTGCCAGCAGCCAAGATTGGTGGGGGACAGGGGGCACTGAAGCTTTCTTT. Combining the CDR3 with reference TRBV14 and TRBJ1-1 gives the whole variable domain EAGVTQFPSHSVIEKGQTVTLRCDPISGHDNLYWYRRVMGKEIKFLLHFVKESKQDESGMPNNRFLAERTGGTYSTLKVQPAELEDSGVYFCASSQDWWGTGGTEAFFGQGTRLTVV.

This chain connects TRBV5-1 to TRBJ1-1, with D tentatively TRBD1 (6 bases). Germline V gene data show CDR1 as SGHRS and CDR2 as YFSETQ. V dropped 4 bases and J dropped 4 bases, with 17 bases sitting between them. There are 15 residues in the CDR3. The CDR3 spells CASSRPGGTATEAFF. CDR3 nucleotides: TGCGCCAGCAGCCGTCCGGGGGGCACAGCCACTGAAGCTTTCTTT.

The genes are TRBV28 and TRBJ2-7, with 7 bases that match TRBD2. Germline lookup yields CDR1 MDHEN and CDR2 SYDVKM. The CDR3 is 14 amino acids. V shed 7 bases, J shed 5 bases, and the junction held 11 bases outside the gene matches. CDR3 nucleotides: TGTGCCAGCATGCCCGGGGAGGGTTGGGACGAGCAGTACTTC. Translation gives CASMPGEGWDEQYF.

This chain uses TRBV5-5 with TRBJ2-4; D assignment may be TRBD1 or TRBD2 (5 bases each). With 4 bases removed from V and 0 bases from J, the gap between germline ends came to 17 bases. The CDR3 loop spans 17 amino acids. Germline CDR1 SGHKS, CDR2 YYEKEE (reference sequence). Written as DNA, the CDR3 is TGTGCCAGCAGCCGCTCAAGAGGGGAGTTAGCCAAAAACATTCAGTACTTC. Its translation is CASSRSRGELAKNIQYF.

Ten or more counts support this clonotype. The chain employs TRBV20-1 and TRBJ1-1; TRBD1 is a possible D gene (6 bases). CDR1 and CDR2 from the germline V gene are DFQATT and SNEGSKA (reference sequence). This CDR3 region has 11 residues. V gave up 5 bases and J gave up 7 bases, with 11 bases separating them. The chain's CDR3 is CSAAGAREAFF. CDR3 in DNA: TGCAGTGCTGCAGGGGCCCGTGAAGCTTTCTTT.

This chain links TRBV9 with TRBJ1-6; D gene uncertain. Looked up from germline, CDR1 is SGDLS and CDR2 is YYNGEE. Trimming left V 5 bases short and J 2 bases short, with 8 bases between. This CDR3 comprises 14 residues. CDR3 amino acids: CASSVGTYNSPLHF. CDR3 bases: TGTGCCAGCAGTGTGGGCACCTATAATTCACCCCTCCACTTT.

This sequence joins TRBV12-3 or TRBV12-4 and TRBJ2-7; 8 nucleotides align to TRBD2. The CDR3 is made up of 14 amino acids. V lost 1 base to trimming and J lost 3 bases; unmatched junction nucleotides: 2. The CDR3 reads CASSLELAGYEQYF. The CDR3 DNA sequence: TGTGCCAGCAGTTTAGAGCTAGCGGGCTACGAGCAGTACTTC.

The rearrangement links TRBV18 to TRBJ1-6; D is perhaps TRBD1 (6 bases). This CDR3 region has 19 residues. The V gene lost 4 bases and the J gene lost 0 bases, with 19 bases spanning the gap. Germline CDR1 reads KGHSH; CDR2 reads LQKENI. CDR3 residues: CASSRRDILASSYNSPLHF. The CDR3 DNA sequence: TGTGCCAGCTCACGCCGGGACATATTAGCTAGCTCCTATAATTCACCCCTCCACTTT.

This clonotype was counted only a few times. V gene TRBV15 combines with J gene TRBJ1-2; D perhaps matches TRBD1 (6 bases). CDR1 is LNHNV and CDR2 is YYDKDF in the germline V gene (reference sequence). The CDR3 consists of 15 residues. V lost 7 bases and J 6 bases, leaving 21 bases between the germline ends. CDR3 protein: CATTRPGHQPHGYTF. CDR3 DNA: TGTGCCACCACCCGCCCGGGACACCAACCCCATGGCTACACCTTC.

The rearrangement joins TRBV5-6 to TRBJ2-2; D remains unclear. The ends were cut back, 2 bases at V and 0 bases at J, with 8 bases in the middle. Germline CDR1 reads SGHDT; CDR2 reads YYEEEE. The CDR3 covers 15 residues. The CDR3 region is CASSFLTANTGELFF. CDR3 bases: TGTGCCAGCAGCTTTCTGACCGCGAACACCGGGGAGCTGTTTTTT. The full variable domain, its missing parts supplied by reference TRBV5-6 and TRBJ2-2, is DAGVTQSPTHLIKTRGQQVTLRCSPKSGHDTVSWYQQALGQGPQFIFQYYEEEERQRGNFPDRFSGHQFPNYSSELNVNALLLGDSALYLCASSFLTANTGELFFGEGSRLTVL.

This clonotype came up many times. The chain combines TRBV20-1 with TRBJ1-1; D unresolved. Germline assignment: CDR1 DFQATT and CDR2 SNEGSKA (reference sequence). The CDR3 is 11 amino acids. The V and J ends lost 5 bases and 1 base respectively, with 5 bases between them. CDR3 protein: CSAPGNTEAFF. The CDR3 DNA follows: TGCAGTGCTCCCGGGAACACTGAAGCTTTCTTT.

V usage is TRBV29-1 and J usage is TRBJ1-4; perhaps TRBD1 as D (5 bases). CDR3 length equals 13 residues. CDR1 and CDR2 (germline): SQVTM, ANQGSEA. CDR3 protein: CGTYSATNEKLFF. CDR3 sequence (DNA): TGCGGGACTTACAGCGCAACTAATGAAAAACTGTTTTTT.

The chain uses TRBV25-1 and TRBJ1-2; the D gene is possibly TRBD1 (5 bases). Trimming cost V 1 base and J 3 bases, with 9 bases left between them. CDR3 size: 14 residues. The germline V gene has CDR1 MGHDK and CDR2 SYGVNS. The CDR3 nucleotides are TGTGCCAGCAGTGAATGGGCAGGGCACTATGGCTACACCTTC. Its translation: CASSEWAGHYGYTF.

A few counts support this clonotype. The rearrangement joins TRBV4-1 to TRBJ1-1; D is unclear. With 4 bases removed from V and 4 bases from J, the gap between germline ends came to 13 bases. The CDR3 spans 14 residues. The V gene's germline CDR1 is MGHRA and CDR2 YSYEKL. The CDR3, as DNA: TGCGCCAGCAGCCTCGGGATGAGGGTCACTGAAGCTTTCTTT. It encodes CASSLGMRVTEAFF.

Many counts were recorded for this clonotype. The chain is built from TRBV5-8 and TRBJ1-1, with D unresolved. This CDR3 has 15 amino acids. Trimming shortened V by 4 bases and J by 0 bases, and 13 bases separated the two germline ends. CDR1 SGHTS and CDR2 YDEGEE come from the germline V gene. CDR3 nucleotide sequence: TGTGCCAGCAGCGATTTTAGGACGGTGAACACTGAAGCTTTCTTT. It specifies CASSDFRTVNTEAFF.

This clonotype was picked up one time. The CDR3 DNA sequence: TGTGCCAGCAGTTACTTGGCAGGGGGCGGCCCCTACAATGAGCAGTTCTTC. Translating it yields CASSYLAGGGPYNEQFF. The V and J genes are TRBV6-6 and TRBJ2-1, with TRBD1 identical over 8 bases. Germline CDR1 is MNHNY and CDR2 is SVGAGI (reference sequence). The V and J ends lost 1 base and 2 bases, in that order; junction bases with no gene match: 7. The CDR3 extends over 17 amino acids.

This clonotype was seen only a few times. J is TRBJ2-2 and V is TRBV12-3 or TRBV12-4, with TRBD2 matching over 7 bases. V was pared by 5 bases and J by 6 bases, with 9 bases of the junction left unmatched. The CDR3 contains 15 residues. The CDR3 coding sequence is TGTGCCAGCAGTGGATTGGACCGGGGGGCCGGGGAGCTGTTTTTT. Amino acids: CASSGLDRGAGELFF.

CDR3 DNA sequence: TGTGCCAGCAGTTTGGGCGGACTGCAGTTCTTC. This codes for CASSLGGLQFF. The rearrangement links TRBV12-3 or TRBV12-4 to TRBJ2-1; TRBD2 might be the D (5 bases). The CDR3 covers 11 residues. Trimming pared 3 bases from V and 12 bases from J, leaving 9 bases between.

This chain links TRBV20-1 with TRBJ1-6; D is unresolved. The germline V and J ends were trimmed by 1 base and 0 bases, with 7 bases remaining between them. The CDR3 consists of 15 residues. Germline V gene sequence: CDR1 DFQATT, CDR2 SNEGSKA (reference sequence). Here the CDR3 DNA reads TGCAGTGCTAGAGGAAGAAGCTCCTATAATTCACCCCTCCACTTT. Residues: CSARGRSSYNSPLHF.

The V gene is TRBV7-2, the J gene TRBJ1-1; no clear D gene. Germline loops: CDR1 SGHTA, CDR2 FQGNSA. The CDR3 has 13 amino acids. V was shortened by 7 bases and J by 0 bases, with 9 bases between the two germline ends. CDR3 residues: CASKAGMNTEAFF. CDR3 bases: TGTGCCAGCAAAGCGGGGATGAACACTGAAGCTTTCTTT.